This T cell receptor beta chain came from a study of response to subunit inactivated influenza vaccine. The CDR3 runs 15 residues. The J segment lost 5 bases and the V segment lost 6 bases, leaving 5 bases of the junction unmatched. The germline V gene has CDR1 LNHDA and CDR2 SQIVND (reference sequence). MiXCR, applied by TCRdb to the RT-PCR reads, yields one record per CDR3 protein. The sample lists about 700,000 distinct CDR3 sequences; over 11% were seen once. General study results and limits: Authors suggested each seasonal influenza vaccination recruits few new T cells.

As concerns this clonotype: Its antigen is as yet unknown.

The sequence came from a man aged 50 to 59 who received an inactivated influenza vaccine. V usage is TRBV19 and J usage is TRBJ2-1, with TRBD2 identical over 12 bases. Sequenced here: PBMCs from blood, sampled 14 to 15 days before vaccination. CDR3 residues: CASRVLAGGNNEQFF. DNA for the CDR3: TGTGCCAGTAGAGTCCTAGCGGGAGGGAACAATGAGCAGTTCTTC.